These 26 T cell receptor beta chains were sequenced from one sample in a study of metastatic and nonmetastatic thyroid tumors. Each patient went into thyroid surgery without having received any treatment. MiXCR reprocessed the PCR reads for TCRdb. The sample yields more than 25,000 clones, 20% to 25% seen once. Sequencing input: blood. The receptor set was obtained from a male donor with papillary thyroid cancer or a benign thyroid nodule (not recorded which). Some clones in this sample may be carry-over from other donors' samples.

This clone has a count of ten or more. The chain uses TRBV5-5 and TRBJ2-7, with a possible D match to TRBD1 (5 bases). This CDR3 contains 15 residues. V lost 4 bases and J 0 bases, leaving 14 bases between the germline ends. Germline assignment: CDR1 SGHKS and CDR2 YYEKEE (reference sequence). The CDR3 sequence is CASSIPGQSSYEQYF. As DNA, the CDR3 is TGTGCCAGCAGCATCCCCGGACAAAGCTCCTACGAGCAGTACTTC.

This clone was counted many times. The chain is built from TRBV20-1 and TRBJ2-7, with TRBD1 identical over 8 bases. Germline CDR1 DFQATT, CDR2 SNEGSKA (reference sequence). This CDR3 comprises 14 residues. Trimming took 0 bases from V and 3 from J; bases not matched to a gene: 4. CDR3 DNA sequence: TGCAGTGCTAGAGATGACAGGGGAGACTACGAGCAGTACTTC. It specifies CSARDDRGDYEQYF.

Ten or more counts support this clone. The rearrangement joins TRBV5-1 to TRBJ1-2, with D maybe TRBD1 (6 bases). The CDR3 totals 12 residues. Germline-derived CDR1 and CDR2 are SGHRS and YFSETQ. V lost 4 bases, J lost 6 bases, and 10 bases lay in between. CDR3 residues: CASSQGTDGYTF. The CDR3 DNA is TGCGCCAGCAGCCAGGGGACGGATGGCTACACCTTC.

V usage is TRBV7-8 and J usage is TRBJ2-7, with unresolved D. CDR3 size: 14 residues. V dropped 7 bases and J dropped 0 bases, with 13 bases sitting between them. CDR1 and CDR2 (germline): SGHVS, FQNEAQ. The CDR3 DNA sequence: TGTGCCAGCAACTCCGGGCTATCCTCCTACGAGCAGTACTTC. Residues: CASNSGLSSYEQYF.

This clone has ten or more counts. V and J are TRBV3-1 and TRBJ1-1, with TRBD1 identical over 7 bases. The CDR3 runs 15 residues. CDR1 is LGHDT and CDR2 is YNNKEL in the germline V gene (reference sequence). Trimming at V came to 1 base and at J to 5 bases, leaving 7 bases not matched to a gene. This CDR3 reads CASSQATGVETEAFF. CDR3 sequence (DNA): TGTGCCAGCAGCCAAGCCACAGGGGTGGAAACTGAAGCTTTCTTT.

This clone was recorded many times. This chain connects TRBV19 to TRBJ1-5; 9 bases agree with TRBD1. The CDR3 totals 16 residues. Germline V gene lookup returns CDR1 LNHDA and CDR2 SQIVND (reference sequence). Trimming removed 9 bases from V and 2 bases from J; junction bases left unmatched: 11. The chain's CDR3 is CASRQGGFWGNQPQHF. In nucleotides, the CDR3 is TGTGCCAGCCGACAGGGGGGCTTTTGGGGCAATCAGCCCCAGCATTTT.

In this sample, this clone turned up many times. The same CDR3 arises from other DNA sequences in this sample as well. The chain is built from TRBV6-1 and TRBJ2-2; D is uncertain. CDR3 length: 14 residues. Germline-derived CDR1 and CDR2 are MNHNS and SASEGT. With 6 bases removed from V and 3 bases from J, the gap between germline ends came to 11 bases. The chain's CDR3 is CASRGGMHTGELFF. The CDR3 nucleotides are TGTGCCAGCAGAGGTGGTATGCACACCGGGGAGCTGTTTTTT.

This clone showed up many times. This sequence joins TRBV11-2 and TRBJ1-2, with 7 nucleotides matching TRBD1. Losses at the gene ends were 7 bases for V and 6 bases for J; bases not matched to a gene: 11. The germline CDR1 and CDR2 sequences are SGHAT and FQNNGV. The CDR3 has 14 amino acids. The CDR3 nucleotides read TGTGCCAGCACCACCCAGGGGGGGTCGCATGGCTACACCTTC. This encodes CASTTQGGSHGYTF.

This clone showed up many times. The V call is TRBV20-1, the J call TRBJ2-7; 7 nucleotides match TRBD1. The CDR3 has 13 residues. V lost 1 base to trimming and J lost 5 bases; unmatched junction nucleotides: 5. Germline V gene data show CDR1 as DFQATT and CDR2 as SNEGSKA (reference sequence). The CDR3 nucleotides are TGCAGTGCTAGAGGGCAGGGGGTGAACGAGCAGTACTTC. Its protein is CSARGQGVNEQYF.

A note on this clone: This CDR3 is also generated by other DNA sequences in the sample. The V call is TRBV7-6, the J call TRBJ1-6; TRBD1 might be the D (5 bases). The V and J ends lost 9 bases and 8 bases respectively, with 20 bases between them. Germline CDR1 is SGHVS and CDR2 is FNYEAQ. This CDR3 is 15 amino acids long. The CDR3 nucleotides are TGTGCCAGTAGCCCAGGGCCGAGCGTGGATTCACCCCTCCACTTT. Its translation: CASSPGPSVDSPLHF.

Only a few counts were recorded for this clone. The V and J genes are TRBV20-1 and TRBJ1-2, with a weak D call TRBD1 (6 bases). Looked up from germline, CDR1 is DFQATT and CDR2 is SNEGSKA (reference sequence). The CDR3 contains 13 residues. V shed 6 bases and J shed 6 bases, with 17 bases lying between them. The CDR3 nucleotides read TGCAGTGCGAGGGAAAGGACAGACGATGGCTACACCTTC. Translated, it gives CSARERTDDGYTF.

In its sample, this clone was seen many times. This rearrangement joins TRBV4-1 to TRBJ2-1; 13 bases fit TRBD2. Looked up from germline, CDR1 is MGHRA and CDR2 is YSYEKL. With V trimmed by 7 bases and J by 7 bases, 16 bases remained unmatched. This CDR3 has 18 amino acids. The CDR3 region is CASNPRMGLAGKGNEQFF. The CDR3 nucleotides are TGCGCCAGCAACCCAAGAATGGGACTAGCGGGAAAAGGGAATGAGCAGTTCTTC.

As concerns this clone: At one end, the junction sequence differs from germline, possibly due to a read error. The V gene is TRBV5-1, the J gene TRBJ2-1, with TRBD1 matching 7 bases. Germline V gene lookup returns CDR1 SGHRS and CDR2 YFSETQ. The CDR3 runs 13 residues. CDR3 nucleotide sequence: TGTGCCAGCAGCAGTGGACAGGACAATGAGCAGTTCTTC. It specifies CASSSGQDNEQFF.

This clone was detected a few times. The V and J genes are TRBV6-1 and TRBJ2-1; 12 bases are a match to TRBD1. The junction had 2 bases not matched to a gene; V was cut back by 0 bases and J by 8 bases. The CDR3 is made up of 15 amino acids. Germline assignment: CDR1 MNHNS and CDR2 SASEGT. The CDR3 DNA reads as TGTGCCAGCAGTGAAGCCGGGACAGGGGGCGATGAGCAGTTCTTC. It encodes CASSEAGTGGDEQFF.

About this clone: Given a much more abundant clone one base away, this may be a read error. The same CDR3 is also encoded by other DNA sequences in this sample. The rearrangement joins TRBV11-3 to TRBJ2-1, with D possibly TRBD1 on 6 matching bases. The V gene's germline CDR1 is SGHNT and CDR2 YENEEA. With 5 bases removed from V and 14 bases from J, the gap between germline ends came to 13 bases. This CDR3 comprises 11 residues. CDR3 DNA: TGTGCCAGCAGCAGGCAGGGGACGGAGTTCTTC. Its translation: CASSRQGTEFF.

This clone has ten or more counts. The chain has TRBV5-1 and TRBJ2-3; 9 positions agree with TRBD1. The V and J ends lost 0 bases and 5 bases, in that order; junction bases with no gene match: 10. Germline V CDR1 and CDR2: SGHRS, YFSETQ. This CDR3 contains 17 residues. The CDR3 bases are TGCGCCAGCAGCTTGGCTTATACAGGGGGCGGGGAAGATACGCAGTATTTT. Translation gives CASSLAYTGGGEDTQYF.

In its sample, this clone was seen many times. This rearrangement joins TRBV4-1 to TRBJ2-1; D gene unclear. With 3 bases removed from V and 5 bases from J, the gap between germline ends came to 8 bases. The CDR3 is 13 residues long. Germline CDR1 reads MGHRA; CDR2 reads YSYEKL. The CDR3 bases are TGCGCCAGCAGCCAGGAAAGTAACAATGAGCAGTTCTTC. It yields the protein CASSQESNNEQFF.

As for this clone: The DNA is omitted, as the CDR3 cannot be located on it reliably, and the CDR3 follows TCRdb's listing. Other DNA sequences of this sample code for an identical CDR3. This chain links TRBV5-1 with TRBJ1-1. Termini included, the CDR3 measures 13 amino acids. Germline values: CDR1 SGHRS, CDR2 YFSETQ. CDR3 protein: CASSFGNGAEAFF.

Notes on this clone: A read error may produce the germline difference seen at one junction end. The V call is TRBV4-3, the J call TRBJ1-1; D is unclear. The CDR3 sequence is 15 residues long. CDR1 and CDR2 from the germline V gene are LGHNA and YSLEER. The CDR3 region is CASSEDKAGPLEVFF. CDR3 coding DNA: TGCGCCAGCAGCGAAGATAAGGCTGGGCCACTTGAAGTTTTCTTT.

This clone was observed many times. The rearrangement uses TRBV29-1 and TRBJ2-1; D gene unclear. Germline CDR1 is SQVTM and CDR2 is ANQGSEA. There are 12 residues in the CDR3. Trimming stripped 5 bases from V and 9 bases from J, with 14 bases between. CDR3 DNA sequence: TGCAGCGTTACAATTTCAGAAATTGAGCAGTTCTTC. This gives the protein CSVTISEIEQFF.

This clone has a count of ten or more. This chain uses TRBV12-3 or TRBV12-4 with TRBJ2-2; D gene ambiguous. The CDR3 totals 13 residues. V was pared by 1 base and J by 7 bases, with 7 bases between. CDR3: CASSLGLGGELFF. The CDR3 DNA sequence: TGTGCCAGCAGTTTAGGCTTGGGCGGGGAGCTGTTTTTT.

This clone was detected a few times. Sequence at one end of the junction differs from germline and may be a read error. The rearrangement joins TRBV6-1 to TRBJ1-1; weak D call: TRBD1 (5 bases). This CDR3 has 12 residues. Germline CDR1 MNHNS, CDR2 SASEGT. The DNA for the CDR3 is TGTGCCAGCATTGAAGCTGTGGGGGGAGCTTTCTTT. It translates to CASIEAVGGAFF.

The chain has TRBV30 and TRBJ1-1, with D maybe TRBD1 (5 bases). The CDR3 consists of 15 residues. Per germline, CDR1 GTSNPN and CDR2 SVGIG (reference sequence). Trimming removed 4 bases at V and 4 bases at J, with 19 bases between. CDR3 sequence: CAWIKSEGLGTEAFF. DNA of the CDR3: TGTGCCTGGATTAAGTCGGAGGGGTTAGGCACTGAAGCTTTCTTT.

This chain uses TRBV15 with TRBJ2-1, with D tentatively TRBD1 (5 bases). Germline lookup yields CDR1 LNHNV and CDR2 YYDKDF (reference sequence). The germline V and J ends were trimmed by 0 bases and 2 bases, with 11 bases remaining between them. CDR3 length: 16 amino acids. This chain's CDR3 is CATSREGRAPYNEQFF. CDR3 in DNA: TGTGCCACCAGCAGAGAGGGCAGGGCCCCCTACAATGAGCAGTTCTTC.

V and J are TRBV12-3 or TRBV12-4 and TRBJ1-1, with 7 bases identical to TRBD1. The CDR3 has 13 residues. The CDR3 sequence is CPSSRQGNTEAFF. The CDR3 bases are TGTCCAAGCAGTCGACAGGGGAACACTGAAGCTTTCTTT.

The sample holds many counts of this clone. This chain connects TRBV20-1 to TRBJ2-3, with D uncertain. V lost 6 bases and J 6 bases, leaving 7 bases between the germline ends. Germline V gives CDR1 DFQATT, CDR2 SNEGSKA (reference sequence). The CDR3 runs to 10 residues. CDR3 DNA sequence: TGCAGTGCCCCGGTGGATACGCAGTATTTT. Protein sequence: CSAPVDTQYF.